Listed here are 20 T cell receptor beta chains from one sample, sequenced in a study of cytomegalovirus exposure and HLA in healthy donors. The study ran its PCR with 60 Vbeta and 13 Jbeta primers. Method: immunoSEQ multiplex PCR; TCRdb's copy keeps in-frame clones and lacks some. The profile shows tens of thousands of clones, roughly 76% of them singletons. Sequencing was done on a sample of PBMCs. The receptors originated from a young man in good health and CMV-seronegative.

The chain is built from TRBV6-1 and TRBJ2-2; 7 nucleotides match TRBD2. With V trimmed by 8 bases and J by 5 bases, 5 bases remained unmatched. The CDR3 consists of 13 residues. Germline V lookup: CDR1 MNHNS, CDR2 SASEGT. The CDR3 reads CASGEGRTGELFF. The CDR3 region has the DNA TGTGCCAGCGGGGAGGGAAGGACCGGGGAGCTGTTTTTT.

The genes are TRBV6-5 and TRBJ1-4; 7 bases line up with TRBD1. CDR1 is MNHEY, CDR2 SVGAGI, per germline. This CDR3 spans 15 amino acids. The ends lost 2 bases at V and 6 bases at J; junction bases unmatched: 6. In DNA, the CDR3 is TGTGCCAGCAGTTACAGGGGGCAGCCTGATGAAAAACTGTTTTTT. As protein: CASSYRGQPDEKLFF.

Notes on this clone: The junction does not match germline at one end; this may be a read error. The V gene is TRBV19, the J gene TRBJ2-4; weak D call: TRBD1 (7 bases). Germline V gives CDR1 LNHDA, CDR2 SQIVND (reference sequence). CDR3 length: 16 amino acids. The CDR3 bases are TGTGCCAGTAGGATAGCCAGGGGGGTTACCAAAAACATTCAGTACTTC. Translation: CASRIARGVTKNIQYF.

The chain links TRBV5-1 to TRBJ2-4; D possibly corresponds to TRBD2 (5 bases). This CDR3 region has 15 residues. Germline V gives CDR1 SGHRS, CDR2 YFSETQ. Deletions cut 0 bases from V and 6 bases from J, with 13 bases between. The chain's CDR3 is CASSLDGYGINIQYF. The DNA for the CDR3 is TGCGCCAGCAGCTTGGACGGGTACGGGATAAACATTCAGTACTTC.

V usage is TRBV18 and J usage is TRBJ2-5, with D perhaps matching TRBD1 (7 bases). From germline, CDR1 is KGHSH and CDR2 LQKENI. Trimming left V 3 bases short and J 2 bases short, with 13 bases between. This CDR3 is built from 15 residues. This chain's CDR3 is CASSPRGAVQETQYF. DNA of the CDR3: TGTGCCAGCTCACCCAGGGGGGCGGTACAAGAGACCCAGTACTTC.

This clone appeared a few times. J is TRBJ2-4 and V is TRBV5-4, with D possibly matching TRBD1 (7 bases). This CDR3 contains 14 residues. The V end was cut by 2 bases, the J end by 6 bases, with 12 bases between. Germline-derived CDR1 and CDR2 are SGHNT and YYREEE (reference sequence). CDR3 in amino acids: CASSFRGERNIQYF. The CDR3 coding sequence is TGTGCCAGCAGCTTCAGGGGGGAGCGAAACATTCAGTACTTC.

This chain uses TRBV27 with TRBJ1-6; D uncertain. The CDR3 length is 20 residues. Trimming shortened V by 3 bases and J by 0 bases, and 21 bases separated the two germline ends. The germline CDR1 and CDR2 sequences are MNHEY and SMNVEV (reference sequence). The CDR3 sequence is CASSFSGTPTAASYNSPLHF. CDR3 sequence (DNA): TGTGCCAGCAGTTTCTCAGGAACACCAACAGCGGCCTCCTATAATTCACCCCTCCACTTT.

The V gene is TRBV5-4, the J gene TRBJ1-2, with D perhaps TRBD1 (5 bases). The length of the CDR3 is 13 residues. The germline V gene encodes CDR1 SGHNT and CDR2 YYREEE (reference sequence). Trimming removed 4 bases at V and 6 bases at J, with 13 bases between. The CDR3 region has the DNA TGTGCCAGCAGCGCGGGGACGGCAAATGGCTACACCTTC. Encoded protein: CASSAGTANGYTF. The whole variable domain, filled in from reference TRBV5-4 and TRBJ1-2, reads ETGVTQSPTHLIKTRGQQVTLRCSSQSGHNTVSWYQQALGQGPQFIFQYYREEENGRGNFPPRFSGLQFPNYSSELNVNALELDDSALYLCASSAGTANGYTFGSGTRLTVV.

The chain links TRBV2 to TRBJ2-1; 10 nucleotides line up with TRBD2. The CDR3 runs to 16 residues. V lost 3 bases and J lost 5; bases outside the gene matches: 7. CDR1 is SNHLY, CDR2 FYNNEI, per germline. The DNA for the CDR3 is TGTGCCAGCAGTGAGTGGCTAGCGGGGGTAGACAATGAGCAGTTCTTC. It specifies CASSEWLAGVDNEQFF.

The rearrangement uses TRBV19 and TRBJ2-1, with 9 bases fitting TRBD1. CDR1 and CDR2 (germline): LNHDA, SQIVND (reference sequence). This CDR3 region has 14 residues. With 9 bases clipped from V and 3 bases from J, the junction kept 6 bases outside the gene matches. The CDR3 DNA sequence: TGTGCCAGCGCTCGGACAGGGGTCTACAATGAGCAGTTCTTC. Its protein product is CASARTGVYNEQFF.

V gene TRBV7-6 combines with J gene TRBJ1-5; no clear D. V was shortened by 1 base and J by 4 bases, with 14 bases between the two germline ends. This CDR3 is built from 16 residues. CDR1 is SGHVS and CDR2 is FNYEAQ in the germline V gene. In DNA form, the CDR3 reads TGTGCCAGCAGCTTAGGGGGAGGAGGTGGGAATCAGCCCCAGCATTTT. This translates into CASSLGGGGGNQPQHF.

CDR3 residues: CASTLGQGVGGYTF. In DNA form, the CDR3 reads TGTGCCAGCACTCTCGGACAGGGAGTGGGTGGCTACACCTTC. V is TRBV14 and J is TRBJ1-2; TRBD1 agrees at 8 bases. The V and J ends lost 7 bases and 7 bases, in that order; junction bases with no gene match: 11. Germline V CDR1 and CDR2: SGHDN, FVKESK. The CDR3 is 14 residues long.

Concerning this clone itself: This CDR3 is also generated by other DNA sequences in the sample. V gene TRBV7-9 combines with J gene TRBJ2-2; D is possibly TRBD2 (7 bases). V was cut by 1 base and J by 3 bases, with 21 bases left in between. CDR1 and CDR2 (germline): SEHNR, FQNEAQ (reference sequence). The CDR3 consists of 19 residues. This CDR3 is CASSLDGGGALMDTGELFF. DNA for the CDR3: TGTGCCAGCAGCTTAGACGGAGGGGGGGCGTTGATGGACACCGGGGAGCTGTTTTTT.

The rearrangement joins TRBV2 to TRBJ2-1, with D tentatively TRBD2 (7 bases). V dropped 1 base and J dropped 7 bases, with 17 bases sitting between them. Germline assignment: CDR1 SNHLY and CDR2 FYNNEI. CDR3 length: 16 residues. Here the CDR3 DNA reads TGTGCCAGCAGTGAAGAGGGGGGGTTTGGGCCGAATGAGCAGTTCTTC. Residues: CASSEEGGFGPNEQFF.

The genes are TRBV7-2 and TRBJ1-6, with D hard to call. The CDR3 is 19 residues long. Trimming cost V 1 base and J 0 bases, with 16 bases left between them. Germline V CDR1 and CDR2: SGHTA, FQGNSA. CDR3 protein: CASSLVRILASSYNSPLHF. Here the CDR3 DNA reads TGTGCCAGCAGCTTAGTCAGGATTTTGGCCAGCTCCTATAATTCACCCCTCCACTTT.

This clone showed up just once. This CDR3 reads CASSWASGTYEQYV. The CDR3 bases are TGTGCCAGCAGCTGGGCTAGCGGGACCTACGAGCAGTACGTC. The V and J genes are TRBV7-2 and TRBJ2-7; 9 bases map to TRBD2. CDR1 and CDR2 from the germline V gene are SGHTA and FQGNSA. Trimming at V came to 4 bases and at J to 2 bases, leaving 3 bases not matched to a gene. This CDR3 region has 14 residues.

The chain uses TRBV10-2 and TRBJ1-6; 7 nucleotides match TRBD1. This CDR3 spans 12 amino acids. V shed 6 bases and J 9 bases; nucleotides not matched to a gene: 2. Germline V CDR1 and CDR2: WSHSY, SAAADI. Here the CDR3 reads CASRTGSSPLHF. In DNA form, the CDR3 reads TGCGCCAGCAGGACAGGGAGTTCACCCCTCCACTTT.

This clone appeared once. The chain has TRBV2 and TRBJ1-4; 10 bases match TRBD1. V lost 10 bases, J lost 0 bases, and 14 bases stayed unmatched. The CDR3 spans 18 residues. From germline, CDR1 is SNHLY and CDR2 FYNNEI. CDR3 amino acids: CATPRDRGVDATNEKLFF. CDR3 sequence (DNA): TGTGCCACCCCGAGGGACAGGGGCGTCGATGCAACTAATGAAAAACTGTTTTTT.

In its sample, this clone was seen once. CDR3 sequence reads: CASSYSGTEGEQYF. CDR3 in DNA: TGTGCCAGCAGTTACTCCGGGACAGAAGGCGAGCAGTACTTC. The chain recombines TRBV6-6 with TRBJ2-7; 7 positions match TRBD1. CDR3 length: 14 amino acids. The V gene end was trimmed by 0 bases and the J gene end by 6 bases; junction bases not matched to a gene: 5. Germline V gene lookup returns CDR1 MNHNY and CDR2 SVGAGI (reference sequence).

This clone was seen only a few times. This chain links TRBV18 with TRBJ1-2, with TRBD1 identical over 9 bases. This CDR3 has 16 residues. J was trimmed by 1 base and V by 5 bases; bases with no gene match: 8. The germline CDR1 and CDR2 sequences are KGHSH and LQKENI. CDR3 in amino acids: CASSSLDRGFNYGYTF. The CDR3 nucleotides read TGTGCCAGCTCATCTCTTGACAGGGGGTTTAACTATGGCTACACCTTC.